This T cell receptor (beta chain) derives from a study of STAT5B mutations in CD4+ large granular lymphocyte leukemia. Study-wide findings and caveats: Without HLA matching, higher CD4+ than CD8+ T-LGLL clonality could reflect small sample size. Compared with healthy controls (2/35), patient top clones favored TRBV06 (8/27). Main leukemic clonotypes were patient-specific, but about 25% appeared at low frequency elsewhere.

Germline CDR1 and CDR2: SGHVS and FQNEAQ. V shed 5 bases and J 3 bases; nucleotides not matched to a gene: 6. The CDR3 is 14 residues long. Details on this clone: The antigen is not known.

Produced via immunoSEQ multiplex PCR; TCRdb's table is partial and in-frame only. Among 40,000 to 45,000 clones listed, roughly 79% were seen once. Controls came from buffy coats of healthy blood donors. The specimen was CD4+ T cells from blood buffy coats. The J gene is TRBJ2-7, the V gene TRBV7-8; 8 bases map to TRBD1. This clonotype was sampled from a human donor in good health. The CDR3 DNA follows: TGTGCCAGCAGCCGACCCGGACAGGGCTACGAGCAGTACTTC. Protein product: CASSRPGQGYEQYF.